The next 32 T cell receptor beta chains were all read from a single sample in a study of blood T cell repertoires in COVID-19. Sequenced by immunoSEQ multiplex PCR; TCRdb stores in-frame clones only, minus some. The table records hundreds of thousands of clones, 87% of them present only once. Sequences were obtained from PBMCs or T cells enriched from blood (not recorded which). Receptor source: a woman aged 18-35 years with acute COVID-19.

The CDR3 sequence is CASTRTPTSPGELFF. The CDR3 nucleotides are TGTGCCAGCACCAGGACTCCGACCTCTCCTGGGGAGCTGTTTTTT. The chain links TRBV6-5 to TRBJ2-2, with a tentative D call TRBD2 (5 bases). The CDR3 is 15 amino acids. Germline lookup yields CDR1 MNHEY and CDR2 SVGAGI. Trimming pared 7 bases from V and 8 bases from J, leaving 20 bases between.

The chain joins TRBV12-3 or TRBV12-4 to TRBJ1-3; possibly TRBD1 for D (5 bases). The V gene lost 5 bases and the J gene lost 0 bases, with 5 bases spanning the gap. There are 13 residues in the CDR3. The CDR3 loop is CASSRGSGNTIYF. The CDR3 DNA follows: TGTGCCAGCAGTAGGGGCTCTGGAAACACCATATATTTT.

This clone turned up a few times. The V gene is TRBV12-5, the J gene TRBJ2-7; 9 bases are a match to TRBD1. This CDR3 is built from 14 residues. The V gene's germline CDR1 is LGHNT and CDR2 FRNRAP. Trimming removed 6 bases from V and 3 bases from J; junction bases left unmatched: 6. CDR3 DNA: TGTGCTAGTGGAACAGGGGGCACGGTCTACGAGCAGTACTTC. Its translation is CASGTGGTVYEQYF.

J is TRBJ2-3 and V is TRBV4-1, with D perhaps TRBD1 (5 bases). Germline V CDR1 and CDR2: MGHRA, YSYEKL. Trimming stripped 2 bases from V and 9 bases from J, with 12 bases between. The CDR3 is made up of 13 amino acids. In nucleotides, the CDR3 is TGCGCCAGCAGCCAATCTTCCACAGGCACGCAGTATTTT. This gives the protein CASSQSSTGTQYF.

The rearrangement uses TRBV2 and TRBJ1-2, with TRBD1 matching 9 bases. The germline CDR1 and CDR2 sequences are SNHLY and FYNNEI. This CDR3 is built from 13 residues. J lost 6 bases, V lost 8 bases, and 7 bases had no gene match. In DNA form, the CDR3 reads TGTGCCAGCGACAGGGGGAAGTCTCATGGCTACACCTTC. Translating gives CASDRGKSHGYTF.

The J gene is TRBJ2-3, the V gene TRBV7-2, with D perhaps matching TRBD1 (5 bases). The CDR3 is made up of 15 amino acids. The V gene's germline CDR1 is SGHTA and CDR2 FQGNSA. Trimming left V 5 bases short and J 6 bases short, with 18 bases between. This CDR3 reads CASSVGQGGGDTQYF. The CDR3 DNA reads as TGTGCCAGCAGCGTGGGGCAGGGTGGTGGTGATACGCAGTATTTT.

This clone has just one count. V is TRBV10-2 and J is TRBJ2-2, with D possibly matching TRBD2 (6 bases). Per the germline V gene, CDR1 is WSHSY and CDR2 is SAAADI. The CDR3 length is 17 residues. Trimming left V 5 bases short and J 5 bases short, with 21 bases between. The CDR3 here is CASSHGQPPGETGELFF. The CDR3 nucleotides read TGCGCCAGCAGTCACGGCCAGCCACCGGGGGAGACCGGGGAGCTGTTTTTT.

The chain is built from TRBV7-9 and TRBJ2-5; 8 bases fit TRBD2. This CDR3 spans 15 amino acids. The germline gives CDR1 SEHNR, CDR2 FQNEAQ (reference sequence). V was clipped by 4 bases and J by 2 bases; unmatched bases: 6. As DNA, the CDR3 is TGTGCCAGCAGCTCTGGGGCGGGGGGACAAGAGACCCAGTACTTC. This gives the protein CASSSGAGGQETQYF. Filled out from reference TRBV7-9 and TRBJ2-5, the complete variable domain reads DTGVSQNPRHKITKRGQNVTFRCDPISEHNRLYWYRQTLGQGPEFLTYFQNEAQLEKSRLLSDRFSAERPKGSFSTLEIQRTEQGDSAMYLCASSSGAGGQETQYFGPGTRLLVL.

The sample holds a few counts of this clone. The rearrangement links TRBV28 to TRBJ2-1; 8 nucleotides align to TRBD2. The CDR3 runs 16 residues. The V and J ends lost 7 bases and 3 bases, in that order; junction bases with no gene match: 11. Germline V gene sequence: CDR1 MDHEN, CDR2 SYDVKM. CDR3 sequence: CASIRGAGGYYNEQFF. The DNA for the CDR3 is TGTGCCAGCATCCGGGGGGCGGGAGGCTACTACAATGAGCAGTTCTTC. Full variable domain (rest looked up from reference TRBV28 and TRBJ2-1): DVKVTQSSRYLVKRTGEKVFLECVQDMDHENMFWYRQDPGLGLRLIYFSYDVKMKEKGDIPEGYSVSREKKERFSLILESASTNQTSMYLCASIRGAGGYYNEQFFGPGTRLTVL.

This clone was seen once. The chain employs TRBV27 and TRBJ1-1, with 10 bases fitting TRBD1. This CDR3 has 13 residues. V was clipped by 6 bases and J by 5 bases; unmatched bases: 3. Germline V gene sequence: CDR1 MNHEY, CDR2 SMNVEV (reference sequence). The CDR3 nucleotides are TGTGCCAGCAGAGGACAGGGGGTTACTGAAGCTTTCTTT. This encodes CASRGQGVTEAFF.

This sequence joins TRBV18 and TRBJ1-4; D is unresolved. The CDR3 consists of 18 residues. The germline V and J ends were trimmed by 3 bases and 3 bases, with 20 bases remaining between them. The V gene's germline CDR1 is KGHSH and CDR2 LQKENI. DNA for the CDR3: TGTGCCAGCTCACCCACACCCACTCAGGTCGGGGCTAATGAAAAACTGTTTTTT. Translating gives CASSPTPTQVGANEKLFF.

The chain joins TRBV10-2 to TRBJ1-1, with TRBD1 identical over 9 bases. J lost 5 bases, V lost 6 bases, and 16 bases had no gene match. CDR1 and CDR2 (germline): WSHSY, SAAADI. This CDR3 has 17 residues. CDR3 sequence: CASRSGQGSSEGTEAFF. In DNA, the CDR3 is TGCGCCAGCAGAAGTGGACAGGGGAGTTCAGAGGGGACTGAAGCTTTCTTT.

V gene TRBV11-2 combines with J gene TRBJ2-7; 7 bases agree with TRBD2. V trimming: 5 bases; J trimming: 5 bases; junction bases outside the gene matches: 15. The CDR3 sequence is 16 residues long. The germline CDR1 and CDR2 sequences are SGHAT and FQNNGV. Here the CDR3 DNA reads TGTGCCAGCAGCCACAGGCTGGGGGGACTAAGGGACGAGCAGTACTTC. Encoded protein: CASSHRLGGLRDEQYF. Variable domain in full (rest from reference TRBV11-2 and TRBJ2-7): EAGVAQSPRYKIIEKRQSVAFWCNPISGHATLYWYQQILGQGPKLLIQFQNNGVVDDSQLPKDRFSAERLKGVDSTLKIQPAKLEDSAVYLCASSHRLGGLRDEQYFGPGTRLTVT.

The V gene is TRBV19, the J gene TRBJ1-2, with a weak D call TRBD1 (6 bases). Trimming removed 1 base at V and 4 bases at J, with 13 bases between. There are 15 residues in the CDR3. Germline V CDR1 and CDR2: LNHDA, SQIVND (reference sequence). CDR3 protein: CASSIAQGGGYGYTF. The CDR3 coding sequence is TGTGCCAGTAGTATAGCCCAAGGGGGGGGCTATGGCTACACCTTC.

The chain uses TRBV5-6 and TRBJ1-2, with 7 bases aligning to TRBD1. This CDR3 is 15 amino acids long. Losses at the gene ends were 2 bases for V and 4 bases for J; bases not matched to a gene: 8. Germline assignment: CDR1 SGHDT and CDR2 YYEEEE. The DNA for the CDR3 is TGTGCCAGCAGCTTTCGGGGACAGAAAGCCTATGGCTACACCTTC. It encodes CASSFRGQKAYGYTF.

V usage is TRBV7-9 and J usage is TRBJ2-1; 15 bases fit TRBD2. Germline-derived CDR1 and CDR2 are SEHNR and FQNEAQ (reference sequence). The CDR3 has 19 amino acids. The V and J ends lost 4 bases and 2 bases, in that order; junction bases with no gene match: 9. The CDR3 nucleotides are TGTGCCAGCAGCTCCCCAGGGACTAGCGGGAGGTGGACCTACAATGAGCAGTTCTTC. Translation gives CASSSPGTSGRWTYNEQFF.

The DNA of the CDR3 is TGCGCCAGCAGCCAAGGCAGACTGTCACTACCCTCCTACGAGCAGTACTTC. This codes for CASSQGRLSLPSYEQYF. The chain joins TRBV4-1 to TRBJ2-7, with D unresolved. CDR1 is MGHRA, CDR2 YSYEKL, per germline. The CDR3 has 17 amino acids. Trimming stripped 1 base from V and 0 bases from J, with 16 bases between.

The V gene is TRBV25-1, the J gene TRBJ1-1, with D possibly matching TRBD1 (5 bases). Germline-derived CDR1 and CDR2 are MGHDK and SYGVNS. V gave up 4 bases and J gave up 0 bases, with 15 bases separating them. The CDR3 extends over 16 amino acids. The CDR3 reads CASSVTRGDLNTEAFF. For the CDR3, the DNA is TGTGCCAGCAGTGTAACGCGGGGGGACCTGAACACTGAAGCTTTCTTT.

The rearrangement uses TRBV27 and TRBJ2-5; TRBD2 agrees at 10 bases. Per germline, CDR1 MNHEY and CDR2 SMNVEV (reference sequence). The CDR3 is 14 residues long. The J segment lost 1 base and the V segment lost 6 bases, leaving 2 bases of the junction unmatched. The chain's CDR3 is CASRQRGGQETQYF. The CDR3 DNA reads as TGTGCCAGCAGGCAGCGGGGGGGCCAAGAGACCCAGTACTTC.

The chain recombines TRBV2 with TRBJ2-1; 9 bases match TRBD2. The CDR3 runs 15 residues. In germline, CDR1 is SNHLY, CDR2 FYNNEI. The J segment lost 8 bases and the V segment lost 5 bases, leaving 10 bases of the junction unmatched. The CDR3 nucleotides are TGTGCCAGCAGTCCGAGCGGGGGGCCCGGGGATGAGCAGTTCTTC. Protein: CASSPSGGPGDEQFF.

This chain uses TRBV19 with TRBJ2-7, with D tentatively TRBD1 (6 bases). V was pared by 5 bases and J by 0 bases, with 11 bases between. Germline CDR1 is LNHDA and CDR2 is SQIVND (reference sequence). The CDR3 loop spans 14 amino acids. The CDR3 nucleotides read TGTGCCAGTAGTTTGACAGGCTTCTCCTACGAGCAGTACTTC. Protein: CASSLTGFSYEQYF.

The chain joins TRBV12-5 to TRBJ1-5; no definite D call. V was cut by 7 bases and J by 0 bases, with 13 bases left in between. The V gene's germline CDR1 is LGHNT and CDR2 FRNRAP. The CDR3 is 15 residues long. The DNA for the CDR3 is TGTGCTAGTGTTCGGGAGTACGATAGCAATCAGCCCCAGCATTTT. It codes for CASVREYDSNQPQHF.

This chain joins TRBV28 and TRBJ2-3; TRBD2 matches 9 bases. This CDR3 has 14 amino acids. Germline V gene sequence: CDR1 MDHEN, CDR2 SYDVKM. Trimming cost V 6 bases and J 5 bases; bases outside gene matches: 6. CDR3 DNA sequence: TGTGCCAGCAGGAATGCGGGAGGGGGAGATACGCAGTATTTT. It specifies CASRNAGGGDTQYF.

The chain couples TRBV4-2 to TRBJ2-7, with D possibly being TRBD1 (6 bases). CDR3 size: 13 residues. The V end was cut by 4 bases, the J end by 5 bases, with 12 bases between. Germline lookup yields CDR1 LGHNA and CDR2 YNFKEQ. CDR3 region: CASSPLGGDEQYF. The CDR3, as DNA: TGTGCCAGCAGCCCCTTAGGGGGAGACGAGCAGTACTTC.

V is TRBV5-8 and J is TRBJ2-5, with 13 bases lining up with TRBD2. V lost 3 bases to trimming and J lost 4 bases; unmatched junction nucleotides: 18. The CDR3 has 20 residues. CDR1 and CDR2 (germline): SGHTS, YDEGEE. CDR3 sequence: CASSSILGGLAGEVLETQYF. In nucleotides, the CDR3 is TGTGCCAGCAGCTCTATCTTGGGCGGACTAGCGGGAGAGGTTTTAGAGACCCAGTACTTC.

This clone has only one observation. V and J are TRBV6-5 and TRBJ1-1, with D unresolved. The CDR3 has 14 amino acids. Germline V gives CDR1 MNHEY, CDR2 SVGAGI. The V end lost 2 bases, the J end lost 2 bases, and 9 bases lay between the germline ends. The CDR3 DNA reads as TGTGCCAGCAGTTACGGCAGGCTAAACACTGAAGCTTTCTTT. Its translation is CASSYGRLNTEAFF.

The chain couples TRBV9 to TRBJ1-4; 7 nucleotides align to TRBD1. With V trimmed by 5 bases and J by 0 bases, 7 bases remained unmatched. The germline gives CDR1 SGDLS, CDR2 YYNGEE. There are 16 residues in the CDR3. The CDR3 is CASSRTGQATNEKLFF. The DNA of the CDR3 is TGTGCCAGCAGTCGTACAGGACAGGCAACTAATGAAAAACTGTTTTTT.

This chain joins TRBV11-3 and TRBJ2-7, with D perhaps matching TRBD1 (5 bases). Trimming took 5 bases from V and 2 from J, leaving 28 bases between them. The CDR3 totals 19 residues. The germline V gene encodes CDR1 SGHNT and CDR2 YENEEA. CDR3 nucleotide sequence: TGTGCCAGCAGCGATTGTCTCAGAATCACGCGTGGGGCGACCTACGAGCAGTACTTC. Protein product: CASSDCLRITRGATYEQYF.

The rearrangement joins TRBV7-9 to TRBJ1-6, with a weak D call TRBD1 (5 bases). The germline CDR1 and CDR2 sequences are SEHNR and FQNEAQ (reference sequence). Trimming removed 1 base from V and 8 bases from J, with 15 bases in between. The CDR3 is 16 amino acids. Here the CDR3 DNA reads TGTGCCAGCAGCTTAGTCGGCGGCCAGGGTGATTCACCCCTCCACTTT. Amino acids: CASSLVGGQGDSPLHF.

The rearrangement joins TRBV18 to TRBJ1-1; possibly TRBD1 for D (5 bases). Germline V gives CDR1 KGHSH, CDR2 LQKENI. Trimming took 0 bases from V and 0 from J, leaving 11 bases between them. The CDR3 runs to 16 residues. The chain's CDR3 is CASSPPGRVMNTEAFF. CDR3 sequence (DNA): TGTGCCAGCTCACCACCTGGCAGGGTTATGAACACTGAAGCTTTCTTT. Together with reference TRBV18 and TRBJ1-1, the CDR3 gives the full variable domain: NAGVMQNPRHLVRRRGQEARLRCSPMKGHSHVYWYRQLPEEGLKFMVYLQKENIIDESGMPKERFSAEFPKEGPSILRIQQVVRGDSAAYFCASSPPGRVMNTEAFFGQGTRLTVV.

The J gene is TRBJ2-5, the V gene TRBV28, with 10 bases fitting TRBD2. CDR3 length: 16 residues. The J segment lost 4 bases and the V segment lost 2 bases, leaving 7 bases of the junction unmatched. In germline, CDR1 is MDHEN, CDR2 SYDVKM. The CDR3 bases are TGTGCCAGCAGTTTAGGTAGCGGGAGGTTTTCAGAGACCCAGTACTTC. It specifies CASSLGSGRFSETQYF.

In nucleotides, the CDR3 is TGTGCCAGCAGTGTCACCGACCTGGGGGGTTACAATGAGCAGTTCTTC. It specifies CASSVTDLGGYNEQFF. The chain has TRBV6-4 and TRBJ2-1; a possible D gene is TRBD2 (6 bases). V was trimmed by 4 bases and J by 4 bases, leaving 17 bases between them. The CDR3 runs to 16 residues. The germline V gene encodes CDR1 MRHNA and CDR2 SNTAGT.